These 14 T cell receptor beta chains originate from one sample sequenced in a study of blood T cell repertoires in COVID-19 (dated by TCRdb to the early 2020s). The method behind the library was the immunoSEQ multiplex PCR assay. TCRdb carries this immuneACCESS record with in-frame sequences only. Its versions omit some clonotypes, under half of them owing to an unresolved V gene in the studies checked, with the rest unexplained. This sample gives 130,000 or so clones in total; about 76% of them show up just once. The top ten clonotypes cover approximately 5.2% of the sample. The material sequenced was peripheral blood. Receptors were obtained from a woman aged 70-85 years with COVID-19, enrolled during active disease.

The chain recombines TRBV6-5 with TRBJ1-3; weak D call: TRBD1 (5 bases). The V and J ends lost 7 bases and 2 bases respectively, with 12 bases between them. The germline CDR1 and CDR2 sequences are MNHEY and SVGAGI. The CDR3 has 14 amino acids. The CDR3 bases are TGTGCCAGCATTCAACGACAGCCTGGAAACACCATATATTTT. It encodes CASIQRQPGNTIYF.

The CDR3 nucleotides are TGTGCCAGCAGCCCGGGACAGGATAATTCACCCCTCCACTTT. Translated, it gives CASSPGQDNSPLHF. V usage is TRBV5-4 and J usage is TRBJ1-6, with TRBD1 matching 8 bases. Germline-derived CDR1 and CDR2 are SGHNT and YYREEE (reference sequence). The CDR3 loop spans 14 amino acids. V trimming: 4 bases; J trimming: 5 bases; junction bases outside the gene matches: 2.

The CDR3 DNA follows: TGTGCCAGCAGTGAAGCAGTGGCGGGCACAGATACGCAGTATTTT. This sequence encodes CASSEAVAGTDTQYF. The chain recombines TRBV6-1 with TRBJ2-3; D is ambiguous. This CDR3 has 15 amino acids. The V gene lost 0 bases and the J gene lost 1 base, with 8 bases spanning the gap. CDR1 is MNHNS, CDR2 SASEGT, per germline.

This clone was seen only once. The CDR3 reads CASSRLAGSEQYF. Written as DNA, the CDR3 is TGTGCCAGCAGCAGACTAGCGGGGAGCGAGCAGTACTTC. The gene calls are TRBV6-5 and TRBJ2-7; 11 bases map to TRBD2. Per germline, CDR1 MNHEY and CDR2 SVGAGI. The junction had 4 bases not matched to a gene; V was cut back by 6 bases and J by 6 bases. There are 13 residues in the CDR3.

The chain uses TRBV28 and TRBJ1-1, with D uncertain. Germline V CDR1 and CDR2: MDHEN, SYDVKM. The CDR3 extends over 15 amino acids. The germline V and J ends were trimmed by 2 bases and 1 base, with 11 bases remaining between them. CDR3 DNA sequence: TGTGCCAGCAGTTTAGGCAGTCTGTCGAACACTGAAGCTTTCTTT. It yields the protein CASSLGSLSNTEAFF.

The V gene is TRBV11-3, the J gene TRBJ2-1, with a weak D call TRBD2 (6 bases). This CDR3 contains 16 residues. Trimming pared 5 bases from V and 10 bases from J, leaving 24 bases between. CDR1 SGHNT and CDR2 YENEEA come from the germline V gene. The DNA of the CDR3 is TGTGCCAGCAGCCCTCACATCGGGACTGGGGCTTCGGAGCAGTTCTTC. Translating gives CASSPHIGTGASEQFF.

The chain combines TRBV30 with TRBJ1-1; the D is unclear. This CDR3 region has 13 residues. V was clipped by 5 bases and J by 3 bases, with 13 bases between them. Germline-derived CDR1 and CDR2 are GTSNPN and SVGIG (reference sequence). This chain's CDR3 is CAWAFRDYTEAFF. As DNA, the CDR3 is TGTGCCTGGGCCTTCCGGGATTACACTGAAGCTTTCTTT.

The chain uses TRBV2 and TRBJ1-2; no clear D gene. Trimming pared 6 bases from V and 5 bases from J, leaving 7 bases between. The CDR3 is 11 residues long. Germline CDR1 is SNHLY and CDR2 is FYNNEI. The CDR3 sequence is CASSPRYGYTF. The CDR3 nucleotides read TGTGCCAGCAGCCCCCGTTATGGCTACACCTTC.

The J gene is TRBJ1-3, the V gene TRBV6-5; no firm D call. The V and J ends lost 2 bases and 3 bases respectively, with 14 bases between them. Per germline, CDR1 MNHEY and CDR2 SVGAGI. This CDR3 is 16 amino acids long. The CDR3 DNA follows: TGTGCCAGCAGTTACGGGCTCTGGGTTGTTGGAAACACCATATATTTT. Protein sequence: CASSYGLWVVGNTIYF.

This clone has just one count. The chain is built from TRBV3-1 (or the pseudogene TRBV3-2) and TRBJ1-1; no reliable D call. The CDR3 is 14 residues long. CDR1 and CDR2 (germline): LGHDT, YNNKEL (reference sequence). V dropped 1 base and J dropped 0 bases, with 6 bases sitting between them. The CDR3 region has the DNA TGTGCCAGCAGCCAAGTCCGGGTGAACACTGAAGCTTTCTTT. This translates into CASSQVRVNTEAFF.

This clone was detected many times. The chain joins TRBV28 to TRBJ2-5; D is possibly TRBD2 (6 bases). Trimming cost V 2 bases and J 5 bases, with 9 bases left between them. This CDR3 spans 13 amino acids. The germline V gene has CDR1 MDHEN and CDR2 SYDVKM. The CDR3 nucleotides are TGTGCCAGCAGTTTAGTGGGGAGGGAGACCCAGTACTTC. Translated, it gives CASSLVGRETQYF.

In its sample, this clone was seen once. The junction departs from the called germline gene at one end, perhaps through a read error. The rearrangement links TRBV6-5 to TRBJ2-1, with 7 bases identical to TRBD2. This CDR3 comprises 14 residues. CDR1 and CDR2 from the germline V gene are MNHEY and SVGAGI. In DNA, the CDR3 is TGTGCCAGCAGTTCACCGGGACTACACAATAAGCAGTTCTTC. This sequence encodes CASSSPGLHNKQFF.

The rearrangement links TRBV28 to TRBJ2-7; D might be TRBD1 (6 bases). V lost 3 bases to trimming and J lost 0 bases, with 15 bases between them. Germline CDR1 and CDR2: MDHEN and SYDVKM. The CDR3 extends over 16 amino acids. CDR3 amino acids: CASSFTYRDTSYEQYF. DNA for the CDR3: TGTGCCAGCAGTTTTACCTACCGGGACACCTCCTACGAGCAGTACTTC.

This chain links TRBV11-1 with TRBJ1-1, with D hard to call. Trimming shortened V by 0 bases and J by 1 base, and 3 bases separated the two germline ends. Germline CDR1 SGHAT, CDR2 FQDESV (reference sequence). This CDR3 has 13 amino acids. This CDR3 is CASSLARNTEAFF. The CDR3, as DNA: TGTGCCAGCAGCTTAGCGCGGAACACTGAAGCTTTCTTT.